A single sample gave rise to the 5 T cell receptor beta chains below, sequenced in a study of T cell responses to AZD1222 COVID-19 vaccine. TCRdb's table, derived via immunoSEQ multiplex PCR, lists solely in-frame clones and lacks some. The data show approximately 100,000 clones, 85% to 95% seen once. Sequenced here: peripheral blood, sampled on day 0 of AZD1222 vaccination. These receptors were taken from an adult in good health.

The chain links TRBV6-1 to TRBJ2-5; TRBD1 might be the D (6 bases). Per the germline V gene, CDR1 is MNHNS and CDR2 is SASEGT. Trimming took 0 bases from V and 3 from J, leaving 17 bases between them. This CDR3 has 17 residues. The CDR3 DNA sequence: TGTGCCAGCAGTGAAGCCCCACAGGGTGCGGCGGAAGAGACCCAGTACTTC. This sequence encodes CASSEAPQGAAEETQYF.

This rearrangement joins TRBV9 to TRBJ2-1; D not resolved. The ends were cut back, 4 bases at V and 6 bases at J, with 11 bases in the middle. The CDR3 is 13 residues long. Germline V gene lookup returns CDR1 SGDLS and CDR2 YYNGEE. CDR3 in DNA: TGTGCCAGCAGCCTTGGACCCCTCAATGAGCAGTTCTTC. Translation: CASSLGPLNEQFF.

This chain joins TRBV11-3 and TRBJ2-3; D is possibly TRBD1 (5 bases). The V end was cut by 0 bases, the J end by 1 base, with 17 bases between. The germline V gene encodes CDR1 SGHNT and CDR2 YENEEA. The CDR3 is 18 amino acids. CDR3 in amino acids: CASSLDSGWGSGTDTQYF. In nucleotides, the CDR3 is TGTGCCAGCAGCTTAGATTCAGGGTGGGGAAGTGGCACAGATACGCAGTATTTT.

The CDR3, as DNA: TGTGCCACCCAGGGTCTCTATGGCTACACCTTC. The encoded protein is CATQGLYGYTF. V is TRBV24-1 and J is TRBJ1-2; D might be TRBD1 (5 bases). Trimming shortened V by 9 bases and J by 4 bases, and 8 bases separated the two germline ends. The CDR3 runs to 11 residues. Per the germline V gene, CDR1 is KGHDR and CDR2 is SFDVKD.

J is TRBJ1-1 and V is TRBV2, with 7 nucleotides matching TRBD1. From germline, CDR1 is SNHLY and CDR2 FYNNEI. CDR3 length: 15 residues. Germline trimming cut 6 bases from V and 14 bases from J; bases unmatched to any gene: 21. The CDR3 DNA follows: TGTGCCAGCAGCCGGACAGGAGAAAAAACCCTATTGGGGTTCTTT. It translates to CASSRTGEKTLLGFF.